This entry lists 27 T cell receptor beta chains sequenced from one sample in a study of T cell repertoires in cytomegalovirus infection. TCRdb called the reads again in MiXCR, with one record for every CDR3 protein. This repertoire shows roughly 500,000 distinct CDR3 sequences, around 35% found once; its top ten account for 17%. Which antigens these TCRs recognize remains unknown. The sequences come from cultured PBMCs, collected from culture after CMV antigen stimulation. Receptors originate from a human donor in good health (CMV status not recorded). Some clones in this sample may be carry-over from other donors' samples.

CDR3 coding DNA: TGTGCCAGCAGTGAACGGACACCCACGCAGTATTTT. Amino acids: CASSERTPTQYF. The chain carries TRBV2 and TRBJ2-3, with D tentatively TRBD1 (5 bases). Germline-derived CDR1 and CDR2 are SNHLY and FYNNEI. Trimming took off 2 bases at V and 9 bases at J, with 9 bases between the two ends. This CDR3 is built from 12 residues.

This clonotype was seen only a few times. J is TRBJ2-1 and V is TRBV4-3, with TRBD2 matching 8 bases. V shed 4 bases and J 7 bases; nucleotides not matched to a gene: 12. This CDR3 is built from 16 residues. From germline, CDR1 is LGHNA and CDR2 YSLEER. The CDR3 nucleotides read TGCGCCAGCAGCCTTTCAGGACTAGCCTTTGAGAATGAGCAGTTCTTC. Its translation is CASSLSGLAFENEQFF.

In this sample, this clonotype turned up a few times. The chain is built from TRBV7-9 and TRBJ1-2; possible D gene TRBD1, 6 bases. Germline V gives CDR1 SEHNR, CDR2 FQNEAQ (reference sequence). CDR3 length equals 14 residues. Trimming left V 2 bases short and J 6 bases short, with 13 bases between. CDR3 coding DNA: TGTGCCAGCAGCTTAATCACAGGGAACCATGGCTACACCTTC. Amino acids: CASSLITGNHGYTF.

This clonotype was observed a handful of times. CDR3 amino acids: CSATDRGRVNTEAFF. The CDR3 DNA follows: TGCAGTGCTACGGACAGGGGACGGGTGAACACTGAAGCTTTCTTT. V and J are TRBV20-1 and TRBJ1-1, with TRBD1 matching 9 bases. The CDR3 has 15 amino acids. The germline V gene encodes CDR1 DFQATT and CDR2 SNEGSKA (reference sequence). J gave up 0 bases and V 4 bases, and 6 bases lay outside the gene matches.

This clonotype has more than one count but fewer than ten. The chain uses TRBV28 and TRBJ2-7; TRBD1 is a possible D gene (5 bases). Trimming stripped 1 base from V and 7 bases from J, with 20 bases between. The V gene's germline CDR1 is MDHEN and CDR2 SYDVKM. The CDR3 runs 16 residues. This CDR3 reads CASSLSWGGPRQEQYF. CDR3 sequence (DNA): TGTGCCAGCAGTTTATCTTGGGGCGGCCCCCGTCAAGAGCAGTACTTC.

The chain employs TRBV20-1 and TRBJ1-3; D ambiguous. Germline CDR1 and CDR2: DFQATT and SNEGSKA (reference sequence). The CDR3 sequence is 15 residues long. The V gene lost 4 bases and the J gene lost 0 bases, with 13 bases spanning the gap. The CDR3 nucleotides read TGCAGTGCTAAAACAGAGTTCGACTCTGGAAACACCATATATTTT. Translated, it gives CSAKTEFDSGNTIYF.

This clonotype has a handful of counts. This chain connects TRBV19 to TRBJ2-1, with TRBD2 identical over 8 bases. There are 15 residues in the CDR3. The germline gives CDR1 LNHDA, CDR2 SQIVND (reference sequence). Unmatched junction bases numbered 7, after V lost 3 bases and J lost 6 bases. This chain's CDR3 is CASSMSPGLVNEQFF. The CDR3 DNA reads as TGTGCCAGTAGTATGAGCCCGGGACTAGTCAATGAGCAGTTCTTC.

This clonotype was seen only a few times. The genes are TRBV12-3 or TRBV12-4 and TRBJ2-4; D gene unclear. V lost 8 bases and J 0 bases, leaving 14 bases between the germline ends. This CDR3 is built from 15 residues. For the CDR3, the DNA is TGTGCCAGCGGCGACTTACGATTAGCCAAAAACATTCAGTACTTC. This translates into CASGDLRLAKNIQYF.

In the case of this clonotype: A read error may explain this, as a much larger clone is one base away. In DNA form, the CDR3 reads TGTGCCAGCAGCTCTTCGCTGGGTGTTGAAAAACCGTTTTTT. It is translated as CASSSSLGVEKPFF. J is TRBJ1-4 and V is TRBV7-6, with unresolved D. In germline, CDR1 is SGHVS, CDR2 FNYEAQ. The CDR3 consists of 14 residues.

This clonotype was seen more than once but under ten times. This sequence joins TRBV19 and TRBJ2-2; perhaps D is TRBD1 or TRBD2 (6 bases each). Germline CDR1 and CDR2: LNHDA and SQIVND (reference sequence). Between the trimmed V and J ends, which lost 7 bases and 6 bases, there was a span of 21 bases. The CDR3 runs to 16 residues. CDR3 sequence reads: CASTQSAGHQAGELFF. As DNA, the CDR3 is TGTGCCAGTACCCAGAGCGCGGGACACCAGGCCGGGGAGCTGTTTTTT.

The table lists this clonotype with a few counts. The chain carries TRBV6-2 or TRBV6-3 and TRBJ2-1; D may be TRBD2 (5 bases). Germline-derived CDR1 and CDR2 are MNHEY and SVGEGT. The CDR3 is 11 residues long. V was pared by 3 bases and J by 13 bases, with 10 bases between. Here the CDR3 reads CASSYQRNQFF. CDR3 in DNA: TGTGCCAGCAGTTATCAGCGGAATCAGTTCTTC.

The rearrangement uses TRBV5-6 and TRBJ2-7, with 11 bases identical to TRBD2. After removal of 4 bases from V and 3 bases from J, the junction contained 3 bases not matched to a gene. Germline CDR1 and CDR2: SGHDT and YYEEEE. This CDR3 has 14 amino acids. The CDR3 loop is CASSDGLAGYEQYV. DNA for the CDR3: TGTGCCAGCAGCGACGGACTAGCGGGCTACGAGCAGTACGTC.

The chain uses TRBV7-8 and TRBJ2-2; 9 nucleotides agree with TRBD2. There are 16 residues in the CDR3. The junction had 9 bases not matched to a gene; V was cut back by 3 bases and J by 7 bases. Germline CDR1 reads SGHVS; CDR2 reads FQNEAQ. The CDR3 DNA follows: TGTGCCAGCAGCTTTGGCGGGAGGGAGGCTGACGGGGAGCTGTTTTTT. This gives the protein CASSFGGREADGELFF. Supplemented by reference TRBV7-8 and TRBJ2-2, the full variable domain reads GAGVSQSPRYKVAKRGQDVALRCDPISGHVSLFWYQQALGQGPEFLTYFQNEAQLDKSGLPSDRFFAERPEGSVSTLKIQRTQQEDSAVYLCASSFGGREADGELFFGEGSRLTVL.

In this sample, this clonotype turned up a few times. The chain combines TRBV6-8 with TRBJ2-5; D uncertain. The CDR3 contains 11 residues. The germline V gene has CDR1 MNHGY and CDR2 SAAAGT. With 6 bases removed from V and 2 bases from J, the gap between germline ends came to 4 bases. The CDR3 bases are TGTGCCAGCAGGCGGCAAGAGACCCAGTACTTC. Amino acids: CASRRQETQYF.

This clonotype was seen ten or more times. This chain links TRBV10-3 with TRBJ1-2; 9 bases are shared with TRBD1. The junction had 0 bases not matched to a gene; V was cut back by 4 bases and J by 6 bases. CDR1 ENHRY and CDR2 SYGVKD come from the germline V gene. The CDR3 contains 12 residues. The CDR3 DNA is TGTGCCATCAGTGGGACAGGGGATGGCTACACCTTC. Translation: CAISGTGDGYTF.

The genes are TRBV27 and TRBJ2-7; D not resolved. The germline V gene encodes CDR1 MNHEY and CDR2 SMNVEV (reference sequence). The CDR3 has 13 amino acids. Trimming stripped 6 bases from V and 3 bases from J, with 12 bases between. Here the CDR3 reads CASSVSPLYEQYV. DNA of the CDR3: TGTGCCAGCAGCGTTAGCCCTCTCTACGAGCAGTACGTC.

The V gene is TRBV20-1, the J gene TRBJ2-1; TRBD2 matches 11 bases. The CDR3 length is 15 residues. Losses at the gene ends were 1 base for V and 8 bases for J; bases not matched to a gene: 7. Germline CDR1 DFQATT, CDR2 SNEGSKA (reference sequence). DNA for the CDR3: TGCAGTGCTAGAGCGACTAGCGGGATAGTACATGAGCAGTTCTTC. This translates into CSARATSGIVHEQFF.

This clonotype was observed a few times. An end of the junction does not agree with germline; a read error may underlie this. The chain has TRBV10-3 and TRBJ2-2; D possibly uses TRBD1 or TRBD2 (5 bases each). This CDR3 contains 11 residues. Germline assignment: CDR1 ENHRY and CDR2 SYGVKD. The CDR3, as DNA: TGCGCAGGGAGCGACACCGGGGAGCTGTTTTTT. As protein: CAGSDTGELFF.

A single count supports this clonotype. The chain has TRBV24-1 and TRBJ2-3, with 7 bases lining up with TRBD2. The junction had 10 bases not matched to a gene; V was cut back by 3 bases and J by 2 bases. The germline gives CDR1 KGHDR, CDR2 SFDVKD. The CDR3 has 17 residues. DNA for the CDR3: TGTGCCACCAGTGATCCGCGCCCCGGGACTAACACAGATACGCAGTATTTT. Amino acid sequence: CATSDPRPGTNTDTQYF.

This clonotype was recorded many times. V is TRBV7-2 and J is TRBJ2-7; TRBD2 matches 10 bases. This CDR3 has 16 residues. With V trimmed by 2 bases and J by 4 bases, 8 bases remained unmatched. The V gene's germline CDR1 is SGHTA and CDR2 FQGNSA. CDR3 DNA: TGTGCCAGCAGCTTATTTGTAGCGGGGGGTCCGTACGAGCAGTACTTC. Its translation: CASSLFVAGGPYEQYF.

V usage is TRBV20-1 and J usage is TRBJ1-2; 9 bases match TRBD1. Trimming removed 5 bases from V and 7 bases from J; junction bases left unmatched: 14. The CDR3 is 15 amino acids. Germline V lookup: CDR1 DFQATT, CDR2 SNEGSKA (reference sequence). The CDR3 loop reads CSARSSEKQGAGYTF. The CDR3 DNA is TGCAGTGCTCGGAGCAGTGAAAAACAGGGGGCTGGCTACACCTTC.

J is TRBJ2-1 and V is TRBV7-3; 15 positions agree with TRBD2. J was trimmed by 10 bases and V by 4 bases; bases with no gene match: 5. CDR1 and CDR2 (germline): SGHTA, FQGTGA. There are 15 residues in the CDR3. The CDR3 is CASSSPGLAGGEQFF. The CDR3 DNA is TGTGCCAGCAGCTCCCCCGGACTAGCGGGAGGGGAGCAGTTCTTC.

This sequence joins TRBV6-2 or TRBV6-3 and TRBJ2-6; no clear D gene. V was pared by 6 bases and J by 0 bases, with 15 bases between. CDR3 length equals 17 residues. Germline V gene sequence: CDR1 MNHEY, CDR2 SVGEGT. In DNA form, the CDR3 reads TGTGCCAGCAGCCATTCCCTCGAAAGCTCTGGGGCCAACGTCCTGACTTTC. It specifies CASSHSLESSGANVLTF.

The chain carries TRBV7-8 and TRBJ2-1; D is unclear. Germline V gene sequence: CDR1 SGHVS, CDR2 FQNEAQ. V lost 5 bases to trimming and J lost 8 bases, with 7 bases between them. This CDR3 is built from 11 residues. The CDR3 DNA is TGTGCCAGCAGCGCCCGGGATGAGCAGTTCTTC. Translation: CASSARDEQFF.

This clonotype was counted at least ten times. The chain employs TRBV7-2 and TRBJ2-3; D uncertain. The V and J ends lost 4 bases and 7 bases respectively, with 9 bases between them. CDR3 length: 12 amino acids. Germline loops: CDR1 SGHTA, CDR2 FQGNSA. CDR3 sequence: CASSSRIYTQYF. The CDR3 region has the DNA TGTGCCAGCAGCTCCAGAATTTATACGCAGTATTTT.

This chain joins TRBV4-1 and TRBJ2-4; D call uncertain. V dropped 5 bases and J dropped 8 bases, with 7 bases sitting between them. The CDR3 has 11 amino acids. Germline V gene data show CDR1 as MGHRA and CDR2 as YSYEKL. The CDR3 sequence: CASSYGDIQYF. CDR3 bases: TGCGCCAGCAGCTACGGAGACATTCAGTACTTC.

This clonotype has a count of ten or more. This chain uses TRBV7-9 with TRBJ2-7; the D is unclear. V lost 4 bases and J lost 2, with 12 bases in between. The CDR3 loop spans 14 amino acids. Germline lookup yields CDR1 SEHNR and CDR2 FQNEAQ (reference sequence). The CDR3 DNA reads TGTGCCAGCAGCTCGGGTGATCAGACCTACGAGCAGTACTTC. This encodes CASSSGDQTYEQYF.